This TCR beta chain was captured in a study of shared clonotypes between healthy human individuals. The study's findings and limits: Clonotype sharing among the donors was expected to vary with sequencing depth.

Germline loops: CDR1 SQVTM, CDR2 ANQGSEA. V gave up 3 bases and J gave up 1 base, with 9 bases separating them. The CDR3 is made up of 13 amino acids. Input per replicate PCR of unsorted PBMC was about 270 ng DNA, corresponding to some 30,000 T cell genomes. Repertoires were generated with immunoSEQ multiplex PCR, while TCRdb's copy carries only in-frame clones and drops some. This sample carries about 460,000 clones, 75% to 80% of them seen once, and the ten largest clones take approximately 12%. For this clone: Its antigen is currently unknown.

The chain recombines TRBV29-1 with TRBJ1-1; no clear D. Sequencing was carried out using PBMCs. The clonotype originates from a woman in her 40s in good health. Some clones in this sample may be carry-over from other donors' samples. The chain's CDR3 is CSVEKAPNTEAFF. Here the CDR3 DNA reads TGCAGCGTTGAGAAAGCCCCGAACACTGAAGCTTTCTTT. Full variable domain (outside the CDR3, taken from reference TRBV29-1 and TRBJ1-1): SAVISQKPSRDICQRGTSLTIQCQVDSQVTMMFWYRQQPGQSLTLIATANQGSEATYESGFVIDKFPISRPNLTFSTLTVSNMSPEDSSIYLCSVEKAPNTEAFFGQGTRLTVV.